Below, 25 T cell receptor beta chains from the same sample are listed, as sequenced in a study of blood T cells in healthy people across ages. Next came a second PCR, run for about 7 to 12 cycles, which used a sample-barcoded 5' primer along with a J-beta primer mix. TCRdb reanalysed the 5' RACE reads using MiXCR and keeps one entry per CDR3 protein. Of 980,000 or so distinct CDR3 sequences in the sample, roughly 50% were seen once. Sequencing input: blood. The source of these receptors is a young man in good health.

This sequence joins TRBV12-3 or TRBV12-4 and TRBJ1-2, with D maybe TRBD1 (5 bases). This CDR3 has 16 amino acids. V lost 1 base to trimming and J lost 5 bases, with 17 bases between them. CDR3 protein: CASSLGEMGRRYGYTF. CDR3 DNA sequence: TGTGCCAGCAGTTTAGGGGAAATGGGACGGAGGTATGGCTACACCTTC.

This chain links TRBV11-2 with TRBJ2-1, with TRBD2 matching over 10 bases. The CDR3 length is 18 residues. After removal of 5 bases from V and 9 bases from J, the junction contained 19 bases not matched to a gene. The germline V gene encodes CDR1 SGHAT and CDR2 FQNNGV. The CDR3: CASSPVTSGGAGLGEQFF. CDR3 nucleotides: TGTGCCAGCAGCCCCGTAACCAGCGGGGGGGCCGGCTTGGGTGAGCAGTTCTTC.

The genes are TRBV20-1 and TRBJ2-7, with TRBD1 identical over 7 bases. The CDR3 extends over 11 amino acids. Trimming at V came to 2 bases and at J to 9 bases, leaving 4 bases not matched to a gene. Per the germline V gene, CDR1 is DFQATT and CDR2 is SNEGSKA (reference sequence). The chain's CDR3 is CSARPRQGQYF. The CDR3 DNA sequence: TGCAGTGCTAGACCCCGACAGGGGCAGTACTTC.

This clonotype was observed a handful of times. CDR3 sequence: CASSHSDRAFGQYF. CDR3 DNA: TGTGCCAGCAGCCATTCGGACAGGGCATTCGGGCAGTACTTC. V usage is TRBV3-1 and J usage is TRBJ2-7; TRBD1 agrees at 8 bases. CDR1 is LGHDT, CDR2 YNNKEL, per germline (reference sequence). Losses at the gene ends were 3 bases for V and 9 bases for J; bases not matched to a gene: 10. The CDR3 runs to 14 residues.

This chain uses TRBV15 with TRBJ2-3; 12 bases match TRBD2. Germline V gene data show CDR1 as LNHNV and CDR2 as YYDKDF (reference sequence). Trimming cost V 3 bases and J 0 bases; bases outside gene matches: 7. This CDR3 has 18 residues. In DNA, the CDR3 is TGTGCCACCAGCAGGGTTCGGACTAGCGGGGTCAGCACAGATACGCAGTATTTT. It specifies CATSRVRTSGVSTDTQYF.

Remarks on this clonotype: It may be a read error: a sequence one base away is much more abundant. In DNA, the CDR3 is TGTGCCAGCACCGGGACAGGGGAAGGCTACGAGCAGTACTTC. It is translated as CASTGTGEGYEQYF. The chain employs TRBV12-3 or TRBV12-4 and TRBJ2-7; 10 bases line up with TRBD1. This CDR3 is 14 amino acids long. V was pared by 7 bases and J by 3 bases, with 6 bases of the junction left unmatched.

This chain connects TRBV24-1 to TRBJ2-4; 7 bases match TRBD1. The CDR3 loop spans 12 amino acids. The trim removed 4 bases at V and 13 bases at J, leaving 6 bases unmatched. The V gene's germline CDR1 is KGHDR and CDR2 SFDVKD. CDR3 region: CATSDTTGSQYF. The CDR3 region has the DNA TGTGCCACCAGTGACACGACAGGGAGCCAGTACTTC.

The chain recombines TRBV28 with TRBJ2-7; 7 positions match TRBD2. The better agreement between TRBJ2-5 and the DNA end casts doubt on the J call. There are 16 residues in the CDR3. CDR1 is MDHEN and CDR2 is SYDVKM in the germline V gene. As DNA, the CDR3 is TGTGCCAGCAGTTTAGGGGGAGGGTGGGAGCAAGAGACCCAGTACTTC. Its protein product is CASSLGGGWEQETQYF.

The V and J genes are TRBV6-4 and TRBJ2-1; 10 positions agree with TRBD2. The J call is doubtful: the DNA matches TRBJ2-7 better. The CDR3 is 17 residues long. Germline V gives CDR1 MRHNA, CDR2 SNTAGT. CDR3: CASRDIAGGALDNEQYF. The CDR3 coding sequence is TGTGCCAGCAGGGATATAGCGGGGGGTGCTCTCGACAATGAGCAGTACTTC.

This chain links TRBV28 with TRBJ2-4, with D perhaps given as TRBD1 or TRBD2 (5 bases each). The J call may be mistaken, given a closer DNA end match to TRBJ2-7. Germline-derived CDR1 and CDR2 are MDHEN and SYDVKM. The CDR3 contains 13 residues. The CDR3 DNA reads TGTGCCAGCAGGCGACAGATACGGGGCGAGCAGTACTTC. Its protein is CASRRQIRGEQYF.

This clonotype was seen ten or more times. DNA of the CDR3: TGTGCCAGCACCGATAGTAGGGGGCCGGAGCAGTACTTC. As protein: CASTDSRGPEQYF. The gene calls are TRBV28 and TRBJ2-7; 7 nucleotides line up with TRBD1. Germline V gives CDR1 MDHEN, CDR2 SYDVKM. This CDR3 contains 13 residues. Germline trimming cut 7 bases from V and 7 bases from J; bases unmatched to any gene: 10.

The J gene is TRBJ2-5, the V gene TRBV7-2; D might be TRBD2 (7 bases). The CDR3 totals 16 residues. Germline CDR1 and CDR2: SGHTA and FQGNSA. Trimming took 5 bases from V and 1 from J, leaving 17 bases between them. CDR3 sequence: CASSPYLGGAQETQYF. The CDR3 DNA follows: TGTGCCAGCAGCCCCTACTTAGGGGGGGCCCAAGAGACCCAGTACTTC.

The V gene is TRBV9, the J gene TRBJ2-5; D gene unclear. The J call may be incorrect, as the DNA end agrees better with TRBJ2-7. CDR1 and CDR2 from the germline V gene are SGDLS and YYNGEE. The CDR3 runs to 11 residues. In nucleotides, the CDR3 is TGTGCCAGCAGCGAAGGTGTCGAGCAGTACTTC. Protein sequence: CASSEGVEQYF.

This clonotype was picked up a small number of times. The rearrangement uses TRBV7-9 and TRBJ1-2; 7 bases are shared with TRBD1. The germline V gene has CDR1 SEHNR and CDR2 FQNEAQ (reference sequence). The CDR3 loop spans 14 amino acids. With V trimmed by 4 bases and J by 4 bases, 6 bases remained unmatched. The CDR3 DNA reads TGTGCCAGCAGCTCAGGACAGGTTCGCTATGGCTACACCTTC. This codes for CASSSGQVRYGYTF.

Regarding this clonotype: One base away lies a much larger clone, so this may be a sequencing read error. The chain carries TRBV5-1 and TRBJ1-4, with 7 bases aligning to TRBD1. CDR3 length: 15 amino acids. Germline CDR1 is SGHRS and CDR2 is YFSETQ. V dropped 4 bases and J dropped 8; count of bases not matched to a gene: 11. This chain's CDR3 is CASSVEGGGREKLFF. CDR3 DNA: TGCGCCAGCAGCGTGGAAGGAGGGGGCCGCGAAAAACTGTTTTTT. The entire variable domain, with the rest obtained from reference TRBV5-1 and TRBJ1-4, is as follows: KAGVTQTPRYLIKTRGQQVTLSCSPISGHRSVSWYQQTPGQGLQFLFEYFSETQRNKGNFPGRFSGRQFSNSRSEMNVSTLELGDSALYLCASSVEGGGREKLFFGSGTQLSVL.

V is TRBV29-1 and J is TRBJ1-2; no reliable D call. Germline CDR1 reads SQVTM; CDR2 reads ANQGSEA. The CDR3 sequence is 13 residues long. Deletions cut 2 bases from V and 4 bases from J, with 11 bases between. DNA of the CDR3: TGCAGCGTTGAAATAAGGGTCATCTATGGCTACACCTTC. The encoded protein is CSVEIRVIYGYTF.

This clonotype was seen once. The chain has TRBV6-1 and TRBJ1-2; D call uncertain. The CDR3 extends over 15 amino acids. Germline V lookup: CDR1 MNHNS, CDR2 SASEGT. V was pared by 6 bases and J by 0 bases, with 14 bases between. CDR3 coding DNA: TGTGCCAGCAGCTCCTATGGGAGATCTAACTATGGCTACACCTTC. As protein: CASSSYGRSNYGYTF.

This clonotype was seen just once. A read error may produce the germline difference seen at one junction end. The CDR3 nucleotides read TGTGCCGGCAGTGGGTCGACAGGCGATAATGAAAAACTGTTTTTT. The encoded protein is CAGSGSTGDNEKLFF. The chain couples TRBV2 to TRBJ1-4; TRBD1 is a possible D gene (6 bases). The CDR3 totals 15 residues. The V gene's germline CDR1 is SNHLY and CDR2 FYNNEI.

The CDR3 loop is CATRPSNRQETQYF. CDR3 in DNA: TGTGCCACCCGACCCTCGAATAGACAAGAGACCCAGTACTTC. This sequence joins TRBV27 and TRBJ2-5; D call uncertain. CDR1 is MNHEY and CDR2 is SMNVEV in the germline V gene (reference sequence). Trimming took off 10 bases at V and 2 bases at J, with 17 bases between the two ends. This CDR3 contains 14 residues.

V usage is TRBV6-5 and J usage is TRBJ1-1, with 10 nucleotides matching TRBD1. The germline V gene encodes CDR1 MNHEY and CDR2 SVGAGI. This CDR3 is 14 amino acids long. The J segment lost 4 bases and the V segment lost 2 bases, leaving 1 base of the junction unmatched. For the CDR3, the DNA is TGTGCCAGCAGTTACGGGACAGGGGTCACTGAAGCTTTCTTT. Translation: CASSYGTGVTEAFF.

This chain joins TRBV7-2 and TRBJ2-3; TRBD1 might be the D (6 bases). This CDR3 is built from 15 residues. The ends were cut back, 3 bases at V and 0 bases at J, with 10 bases in the middle. Germline-derived CDR1 and CDR2 are SGHTA and FQGNSA. The CDR3 coding sequence is TGTGCCAGCAGCTTCACAGGGTATAGCACAGATACGCAGTATTTT. Translating gives CASSFTGYSTDTQYF.

The table lists this clonotype with a count of one. This chain links TRBV7-9 with TRBJ2-5, with TRBD1 as a possible D gene (6 bases). Matching the DNA end better, TRBJ2-7 makes the J call doubtful. Germline V gene sequence: CDR1 SEHNR, CDR2 FQNEAQ (reference sequence). The CDR3 runs 15 residues. The CDR3 is CASTDPYRVTYEQYF. The CDR3 nucleotides read TGTGCCAGCACCGACCCCTACAGGGTTACCTACGAGCAGTACTTC.

The chain links TRBV4-1 to TRBJ1-2; 7 bases fit TRBD1. Germline V lookup: CDR1 MGHRA, CDR2 YSYEKL. Trimming removed 0 bases from V and 7 bases from J; junction bases left unmatched: 8. This CDR3 is built from 15 residues. The CDR3 DNA sequence: TGCGCCAGCAGCCAAGATTTAGGGGGCTCGGGTGGCTACACCTTC. Translating gives CASSQDLGGSGGYTF.

This chain uses TRBV2 with TRBJ2-3, with 15 bases fitting TRBD2. This CDR3 comprises 19 residues. V lost 1 base to trimming and J lost 4 bases; unmatched junction nucleotides: 9. Germline V CDR1 and CDR2: SNHLY, FYNNEI. CDR3 residues: CASSEDWTSGGAFADTQYF. CDR3 coding DNA: TGTGCCAGCAGTGAAGATTGGACTAGCGGGGGGGCTTTCGCAGATACGCAGTATTTT.

This clonotype was detected only a few times. V is TRBV28 and J is TRBJ1-4; 10 nucleotides align to TRBD1. The CDR3 contains 15 residues. The V and J ends lost 2 bases and 10 bases, in that order; junction bases with no gene match: 7. The germline gives CDR1 MDHEN, CDR2 SYDVKM. The CDR3 DNA sequence: TGTGCCAGCAGTTTAACCGGGACAGGGGCAGGAAAACTGTTTTTT. This encodes CASSLTGTGAGKLFF.